The sequence of this T cell receptor beta chain was determined in a study of cytomegalovirus exposure and HLA in healthy donors. Across the study: According to later analysis, the same platform produced the 120 or so validation and some 680 first-cohort repertoires.

As for this clone: Its antigen is not known.

V was clipped by 4 bases and J by 0 bases; unmatched bases: 5. Germline V lookup: CDR1 SGHKS, CDR2 YYEKEE (reference sequence). This CDR3 is built from 17 residues. Whole-study results and caveats: The authors listed 164 TCR beta chains as cytomegalovirus-associated. CMV antigen specificity was confirmed in vitro for three CMV-associated chains.

The donors were members of the validation cohort comprising about 130 subjects, separate from the roughly 680-subject first cohort. TCRdb's table, derived via immunoSEQ multiplex PCR, lists solely in-frame clones and lacks some. The sample contains some 140,000 clones, roughly 86% of which appear only once. The clonotype comes from a woman aged 25-40 years in good health and CMV-seronegative. The V and J genes are TRBV5-5 and TRBJ1-3, with 12 bases lining up with TRBD1. The sequencing sample was made of PBMCs. The CDR3 region has the DNA TGTGCCAGCAGCGAGGGGACAGGGGGCTACTCTGGAAACACCATATATTTT. Amino acid sequence: CASSEGTGGYSGNTIYF.